Only one count was recorded for the clone carrying this T cell receptor beta chain. Its antigen remains unidentified. Naivety among CD8 cells was defined by CD45RO negativity and positive CCR7 selection, thereby excluding terminally differentiated effector memory CD45RA+ cells. This sample was included in a study of shared clonotypes between healthy human individuals. Study-level findings and limits: The study sampled only blood, and tissue repertoires likely differ.

V gave up 0 bases and J gave up 1 base, with 15 bases separating them. The CDR3 has 17 residues. Germline CDR1 is ENHRY and CDR2 is SYGVKD. The repertoire was sequenced with immunoSEQ multiplex PCR; TCRdb's copy has only in-frame clones and lacks some. The sample consists of approximately 2,000,000 clones, just under 95% of them appearing once. The chain couples TRBV10-3 to TRBJ2-5; D unresolved. This receptor was taken from a man aged 18 to 29 in good health. Some clones in this sample may be carry-over from other donors' samples. Sequencing was done on a sample of naive CD8+ T cells from PBMCs. In DNA form, the CDR3 reads TGTGCCATCAGTGAGTCGACACGGACGCAACCCCAAGAGACCCAGTACTTC. Amino acids: CAISESTRTQPQETQYF.